This T cell receptor (beta chain) emerged from a study of blood T cells in healthy people across ages. In this sample, this clonotype turned up a few times. The use of a sample-barcoded 5' primer and a J-beta primer mix characterized a second PCR of roughly 6 to 11 cycles. TCRdb recomputed calls from the 5' RACE reads with MiXCR, one row per CDR3 protein. The sample carries around 800,000 distinct CDR3 sequences, approximately 67% recorded once. Trimming pared 4 bases from V and 5 bases from J, leaving 18 bases between. CDR3 length equals 15 residues. Sequencing input: blood. This TCR was sampled from a man aged 25 to 40 in good health. This chain joins TRBV12-3 or TRBV12-4 and TRBJ2-7; a weak D match, TRBD1 (6 bases). CDR3 residues: CASSSRATGRDEQYF. In DNA, the CDR3 is TGTGCCAGCAGTTCCCGGGCCACAGGGAGAGACGAGCAGTACTTC.